This T cell receptor beta chain was identified in a study of blood T cell repertoires in COVID-19. Per the original data handling: Amplification of reference gene primers was used by the study to estimate nucleated cell counts. Method: immunoSEQ multiplex PCR; TCRdb's copy keeps in-frame clones and lacks some. Clone size and the V and J calls come from that table; the DNA yielded D and trimming. There are some 150,000 clones in the sample; around four fifths occur only once, and about 3% lies in the top ten. Looked up from germline, CDR1 is SGHTA and CDR2 is FQGNSA. CDR3 length equals 17 residues. A word on this clone: Germline is not matched at one junction end, which may reflect a read error.

Sample: peripheral blood. The source of this sequence is a middle-aged woman with active or convalescent COVID-19. The chain is built from TRBV7-2 and TRBJ1-5; tentatively, D is TRBD1 (5 bases). This chain's CDR3 is CASNLGPPGSGNQPQHF. As DNA, the CDR3 is TGTGCCAGCAACTTAGGTCCCCCAGGGAGCGGGAATCAGCCCCAGCATTTT.